The rows below give T cell receptor beta chains drawn from one sample of a study of identifying expanded T cells in peripheral blood. Some clones are missing from TCRdb's copy, which holds only in-frame ones; the method was immunoSEQ multiplex PCR. The sample includes roughly 75,000 clones, 90% of them seen just once. The specimen was blood. All receptors come from a person aged 18 to 75 in good health. Both conserved end residues are part of each CDR3. D genes are given only for firm matches. Where a row states a size, it is once, few, many or the class of an expanded clone; other rows omit it.

cdr3_length | j_call | d_call | clone_size | v_call | cdr3_nt | cdr3_aa
11 | TRBJ2-3 | TRBD2 | NA | TRBV19 | TGTGCCAGCACCCTAGCGGACACGCAGTATTTT | CASTLADTQYF
14 | TRBJ2-1 | TRBD2 | NA | TRBV19 | TGTGCCAGTAGTCGGGGACTAGTGGATAATGAGCAGTTCTTC | CASSRGLVDNEQFF
13 | TRBJ2-1 | NA | NA | TRBV7-8 | TGTGCCAGCAGCCAACTCCTCGCCGGGGAGCAGTTCTTC | CASSQLLAGEQFF
13 | TRBJ2-1 | TRBD1 | NA | TRBV27 | TGTGCCAGCAGTTTAGGGAAGGGGGCTGAGCAGTTCTTC | CASSLGKGAEQFF
14 | TRBJ2-3 | NA | NA | TRBV11-1 | TGTGCCAGCAGCTTAAGCGACCCCACTTCGTCGCAGTATTTT | CASSLSDPTSSQYF
14 | TRBJ2-1 | NA | NA | TRBV10-3 | TGTGCCATCAGTGCGGCGAACAGTAACGATGAGCAGTTCTTC | CAISAANSNDEQFF
14 | TRBJ2-3 | NA | NA | TRBV7-9 | TGTGCCAGCAGCTTAAGGACTTTCACAGATACGCAGTATTTT | CASSLRTFTDTQYF
14 | TRBJ1-1 | NA | NA | TRBV19 | TGTGCCAGTAGTATAGATCGCAGGGGAACTGAAGCTTTCTTT | CASSIDRRGTEAFF
14 | TRBJ1-2 | NA | NA | TRBV5-1 | TGCGCCAGCAGCCCCCACATGGAAGGCTATGGCTACACCTTC | CASSPHMEGYGYTF
14 | TRBJ2-7 | NA | NA | TRBV29-1 | TGCAGCGTTGAAGAACGGGGCGAAGCCTACGAGCAGTACTTC | CSVEERGEAYEQYF
18 | TRBJ2-2 | TRBD1 | NA | TRBV9 | TGTGCCAGCAGCGTAGCGGTGGGCGGGACAGGGGTCACCGGGGAGCTGTTTTTT | CASSVAVGGTGVTGELFF
13 | TRBJ1-2 | TRBD1 | NA | TRBV2 | TGTGCCAGCAGTCCGACAGGGGACGTTGGCTACACCTTC | CASSPTGDVGYTF
13 | TRBJ1-1 | TRBD1 | NA | TRBV7-8 | TGTGCCAGCAGCTTGGGGGGGACAGGGGAAGCTTTCTTT | CASSLGGTGEAFF
16 | TRBJ2-1 | TRBD2 | NA | TRBV5-1 | TGCGCCAGCAGCTGGACTGCGGGAGCCGGAGCGAATGAGCAGTTCTTC | CASSWTAGAGANEQFF
16 | TRBJ1-4 | TRBD1 | NA | TRBV28 | TGTGCCAGCAGCCTACCCTCCGGGACAGGGGGCGAAAAACTGTTTTTT | CASSLPSGTGGEKLFF
15 | TRBJ2-2 | NA | NA | TRBV6-5 | TGTGCCAGCAGTTACGAGGACAGTGGGTACGGGGAGCTGTTTTTT | CASSYEDSGYGELFF
16 | TRBJ2-1 | NA | NA | TRBV30 | TGTGCCTGGAGGCCAGTCGGGCCAACCGGAGGGAATGAGCAGTTCTTC | CAWRPVGPTGGNEQFF
12 | TRBJ2-2 | NA | NA | TRBV7-9 | TGTGCCAGCAGTCTTTACCCCGGGGAGCTGTTTTTT | CASSLYPGELFF
14 | TRBJ2-5 | NA | NA | TRBV19 | TGTGCCAGTAGTATTTCGGGGAACCAAGAGACCCAGTACTTC | CASSISGNQETQYF
13 | TRBJ2-5 | NA | NA | TRBV28 | TGTGCCAGCAGGGCAGGAGGGCCGGAGACCCAGTACTTC | CASRAGGPETQYF
15 | TRBJ1-5 | NA | NA | TRBV19 | TGTGCCAGTAAAGCCCGGGAAGCGGTGGATCAGCCCCAGCATTTT | CASKAREAVDQPQHF
19 | TRBJ2-5 | TRBD2 | NA | TRBV7-6 | TGTGCCAGCAGCTTATTAGCGGGGGGGCCGGGATTCCAAGTAGAGACCCAGTACTTC | CASSLLAGGPGFQVETQYF
12 | TRBJ2-1 | NA | NA | TRBV29-1 | TGCAGCGCCTGGGACGGACACAATGAGCAGTTCTTC | CSAWDGHNEQFF
15 | TRBJ2-5 | TRBD2 | once | TRBV7-2 | TGTGCCAGCAGCCGTACGAGCGGGGAGGGAGAGACCCAGTACTTC | CASSRTSGEGETQYF
15 | TRBJ2-7 | NA | NA | TRBV19 | TGTGCCAGTAGTATAGGACTATTCTTTCCCTACGAGCAGTACTTC | CASSIGLFFPYEQYF
15 | TRBJ2-7 | NA | NA | TRBV7-8 | TGTGCCAGCAGCTCTGACAGCGCCAGCTCCTACGAGCAGTACTTC | CASSSDSASSYEQYF
15 | TRBJ2-7 | TRBD2 | NA | TRBV4-1 | TGCGCCAGCAGCCAACTAGCGGACAACTCCTACGAGCAGTACTTC | CASSQLADNSYEQYF
13 | TRBJ2-5 | TRBD2 | NA | TRBV27 | TGTGCCAGCAGACTAGCGGGAGAAGAGACCCAGTACTTC | CASRLAGEETQYF
12 | TRBJ1-2 | NA | NA | TRBV2 | TGTGCCCAGTCCCTAACCAGCTATGGCTACACCTTC | CAQSLTSYGYTF
18 | TRBJ2-1 | TRBD2 | once | TRBV5-6 | TGTGCCAGCAGCCCAAGACGGAGACTAGCGGGAGATTACAATGAGCAGTTCTTC | CASSPRRRLAGDYNEQFF
14 | TRBJ1-5 | NA | few | TRBV28 | TGTGCCAGCCCCCCGAAGTATAGCAATCAGCCCCAGCATTTT | CASPPKYSNQPQHF
16 | TRBJ2-7 | TRBD2 | NA | TRBV18 | TGTGCCAGCTCAGAGGGACTAGCGGGAGTGTCCTACGAGCAGTACTTC | CASSEGLAGVSYEQYF
14 | TRBJ2-3 | NA | NA | TRBV6-1 | TGTGCCAGCAGTGAATACAGAAGCACAGATACGCAGTATTTT | CASSEYRSTDTQYF
15 | TRBJ1-4 | TRBD1 | NA | TRBV15 | TGTGCCACCAGCAGAGGGACAGGGACTAATGAAAAACTGTTTTTT | CATSRGTGTNEKLFF